This T cell receptor (beta chain) was documented in a study of T cells after yellow fever vaccination. One entry per CDR3 protein results from TCRdb running MiXCR on the 5' RACE reads. The repertoire holds 250,000 to 400,000 distinct CDR3 sequences, with 4% to 5.5% as singletons. From germline, CDR1 is LGHNA and CDR2 YSLEER. This CDR3 spans 18 amino acids. The ends were cut back, 0 bases at V and 0 bases at J, with 12 bases in the middle. The chain is built from TRBV4-3 and TRBJ2-6; D unclear. The sequenced sample was PBMCs, obtained 15 days after the yellow fever booster vaccination. The clonotype originates from a man younger than 35 who received the YFV17D yellow fever vaccine. The chain's CDR3 is CASSQDVVRSSGANVLTF. CDR3 coding DNA: TGCGCCAGCAGCCAAGATGTAGTCCGTAGCTCTGGGGCCAACGTCCTGACTTTC.